The 25 T cell receptor beta chains listed next were all sequenced from one sample in a study of blood T cell repertoires in COVID-19. The table came from immunoSEQ multiplex PCR; TCRdb's copy has only in-frame clones and leaves some out. The sample has tens of thousands of clones; 60% to 85% are singletons. The sample was peripheral blood. All receptors come from a human donor in a cohort sampled during active COVID-19.

This clone showed up just a few times. V gene TRBV11-2 combines with J gene TRBJ2-1; D not certain. The germline gives CDR1 SGHAT, CDR2 FQNNGV. The germline V and J ends were trimmed by 4 bases and 9 bases, with 4 bases remaining between them. This CDR3 has 10 amino acids. This chain's CDR3 is CASSSGEQFF. CDR3 nucleotides: TGTGCCAGCAGCTCCGGTGAGCAGTTCTTC. The full variable domain, its missing parts supplied by reference TRBV11-2 and TRBJ2-1, is EAGVAQSPRYKIIEKRQSVAFWCNPISGHATLYWYQQILGQGPKLLIQFQNNGVVDDSQLPKDRFSAERLKGVDSTLKIQPAKLEDSAVYLCASSSGEQFFGPGTRLTVL.

V and J are TRBV14 and TRBJ1-1; D is ambiguous. Trimming left V 2 bases short and J 10 bases short, with 17 bases between. CDR1 and CDR2 from the germline V gene are SGHDN and FVKESK. The CDR3 runs to 14 residues. CDR3 sequence reads: CASSQSSGGRRAFF. The CDR3 bases are TGTGCCAGCAGCCAATCTTCAGGAGGACGGAGAGCTTTCTTT.

This chain connects TRBV6-2 or TRBV6-3 to TRBJ2-7, with TRBD1 matching 7 bases. With 0 bases clipped from V and 4 bases from J, the junction kept 3 bases outside the gene matches. The CDR3 spans 14 residues. Germline V lookup: CDR1 MNHEY, CDR2 SVGEGT. The CDR3, as DNA: TGTGCCAGCAGTTACTCTGCAGGGGGTTACGAGCAGTACGTC. Translating it yields CASSYSAGGYEQYV.

This clone was detected only once. The rearrangement joins TRBV2 to TRBJ1-5; 11 nucleotides align to TRBD1. The germline gives CDR1 SNHLY, CDR2 FYNNEI. J lost 4 bases, V lost 6 bases, and 5 bases had no gene match. This CDR3 is 15 amino acids long. The CDR3 region is CASRHRDRGNQPQHF. In nucleotides, the CDR3 is TGTGCCAGCAGACACCGGGACAGGGGGAATCAGCCCCAGCATTTT.

The CDR3 sequence is CSASAGLNTEAFF. DNA of the CDR3: TGCAGTGCTAGTGCAGGTCTGAACACTGAAGCTTTCTTT. V is TRBV20-1 and J is TRBJ1-1; no clear D gene. Germline CDR1 reads DFQATT; CDR2 reads SNEGSKA (reference sequence). This CDR3 has 13 amino acids. The germline V and J ends were trimmed by 3 bases and 0 bases, with 8 bases remaining between them.

The chain has TRBV5-1 and TRBJ1-2; D remains ambiguous. The CDR3 totals 13 residues. Germline assignment: CDR1 SGHRS and CDR2 YFSETQ. V was shortened by 3 bases and J by 4 bases, with 10 bases between the two germline ends. The CDR3 loop reads CASSSDTVYGYTF. The CDR3 coding sequence is TGCGCCAGCAGCTCTGACACCGTCTATGGCTACACCTTC. Combining the CDR3 with reference TRBV5-1 and TRBJ1-2 gives the whole variable domain KAGVTQTPRYLIKTRGQQVTLSCSPISGHRSVSWYQQTPGQGLQFLFEYFSETQRNKGNFPGRFSGRQFSNSRSEMNVSTLELGDSALYLCASSSDTVYGYTFGSGTRLTVV.

The genes are TRBV5-6 and TRBJ2-5, with 7 bases identical to TRBD1. CDR3 length: 15 amino acids. V was pared by 0 bases and J by 3 bases, with 5 bases of the junction left unmatched. Germline-derived CDR1 and CDR2 are SGHDT and YYEEEE. DNA of the CDR3: TGTGCCAGCAGCTTGGTAGGGACAGAAGAAGAGACCCAGTACTTC. This encodes CASSLVGTEEETQYF. Filled out from reference TRBV5-6 and TRBJ2-5, the complete variable domain reads DAGVTQSPTHLIKTRGQQVTLRCSPKSGHDTVSWYQQALGQGPQFIFQYYEEEERQRGNFPDRFSGHQFPNYSSELNVNALLLGDSALYLCASSLVGTEEETQYFGPGTRLLVL.

The V gene is TRBV30, the J gene TRBJ1-5; 10 bases align to TRBD1. Looked up from germline, CDR1 is GTSNPN and CDR2 is SVGIG (reference sequence). This CDR3 is built from 14 residues. V was clipped by 5 bases and J by 6 bases; unmatched bases: 7. CDR3 amino acids: CAWGRQGASQPQHF. CDR3 DNA: TGTGCCTGGGGTAGACAGGGGGCGAGTCAGCCCCAGCATTTT.

The gene calls are TRBV21-1 and TRBJ2-7; the table's D gene call, TRBD2, was not cross checked with the DNA. TRBV21-1 is labeled a pseudogene. The length of the CDR3 is 13 residues. The CDR3 DNA reads TGTGCCGCCTACTCATCGGCGGGAGGGGAGCAGTACGTC. This gives the protein CAAYSSAGGEQYV.

The genes are TRBV7-8 and TRBJ1-1, with TRBD1 identical over 7 bases. Unmatched junction bases numbered 4, after V lost 5 bases and J lost 1 base. There are 14 residues in the CDR3. The germline V gene encodes CDR1 SGHVS and CDR2 FQNEAQ. In DNA form, the CDR3 reads TGTGCCAGCAGCAAAGGGGGCGCGAACACTGAAGCTTTCTTT. Amino acid sequence: CASSKGGANTEAFF.

The chain employs TRBV24-1 and TRBJ2-2; D is possibly TRBD1 (5 bases). The CDR3 is made up of 15 amino acids. Germline V gene data show CDR1 as KGHDR and CDR2 as SFDVKD. V dropped 2 bases and J dropped 2 bases, with 8 bases sitting between them. The CDR3 sequence: CATSDYQGNTGELFF. For the CDR3, the DNA is TGTGCCACCAGTGATTACCAGGGAAACACCGGGGAGCTGTTTTTT.

This clone was seen at least ten times. This same CDR3 is encoded by further DNA sequences in the sample. The chain has TRBV7-9 and TRBJ2-5, with TRBD2 identical over 12 bases. The trim removed 5 bases at V and 5 bases at J, leaving 18 bases unmatched. CDR1 and CDR2 from the germline V gene are SEHNR and FQNEAQ (reference sequence). The CDR3 contains 19 residues. The CDR3 spells CASSTSPSGGGSFWETQYF. Written as DNA, the CDR3 is TGTGCCAGCAGCACTAGTCCTAGCGGGGGGGGATCGTTCTGGGAGACCCAGTACTTC.

V is TRBV9 and J is TRBJ1-1; 7 nucleotides align to TRBD1. Germline CDR1 and CDR2: SGDLS and YYNGEE. The trim removed 3 bases at V and 0 bases at J, leaving 11 bases unmatched. The CDR3 is made up of 17 amino acids. DNA for the CDR3: TGTGCCAGCAGCGCCTACAGGGGACCTTTAATGAACACTGAAGCTTTCTTT. Translated, it gives CASSAYRGPLMNTEAFF.

This chain links TRBV6-5 with TRBJ2-7, with D possibly being TRBD2 (5 bases). Germline V lookup: CDR1 MNHEY, CDR2 SVGAGI. V shed 8 bases and J shed 7 bases, with 15 bases lying between them. The CDR3 is 12 residues long. The CDR3 reads CASGVTRFEQYF. The CDR3 nucleotides are TGTGCCAGCGGGGTCACTAGATTTGAGCAGTACTTC.

The V call is TRBV14, the J call TRBJ2-2, with 7 bases aligning to TRBD2. The CDR3 totals 16 residues. In germline, CDR1 is SGHDN, CDR2 FVKESK. Trimming removed 0 bases from V and 5 bases from J; junction bases left unmatched: 6. In nucleotides, the CDR3 is TGTGCCAGCAGCCAAGAATACGGGGGGTGGACCGGGGAGCTGTTTTTT. Its translation: CASSQEYGGWTGELFF.

Only one count was recorded for this clone. The chain is built from TRBV5-3 and TRBJ1-5; unclear D gene. TRBV5-3 is labeled an ORF, and its function is uncertain. CDR3 length equals 16 residues. Deletions cut 4 bases from V and 0 bases from J, with 14 bases between. CDR3 bases: TGTGCCAGAAGCCCTCCTAGTGTCTATAGCAATCAGCCCCAGCATTTT. It translates to CARSPPSVYSNQPQHF.

This clone was detected only a few times. This chain joins TRBV11-2 and TRBJ1-1; possible D gene TRBD1, 5 bases. Germline V gene lookup returns CDR1 SGHAT and CDR2 FQNNGV. V gave up 7 bases and J gave up 4 bases, with 16 bases separating them. CDR3 length: 14 amino acids. The CDR3 spells CASTLTEYGTEAFF. The CDR3, as DNA: TGTGCCAGCACCCTGACAGAGTACGGCACTGAAGCTTTCTTT.

J is TRBJ2-7 and V is TRBV21-1; the table gives TRBD1 as D, unverified against the DNA. TRBV21-1 is noted as a pseudogene. This CDR3 region has 13 residues. This chain's CDR3 is CASSRGHPYEQYF. The CDR3 DNA sequence: TGTGCCAGCAGCAGGGGACATCCCTACGAGCAGTACTTC.

The chain has TRBV18 and TRBJ2-5; possible D gene TRBD1, 6 bases. Looked up from germline, CDR1 is KGHSH and CDR2 is LQKENI. Trimming removed 5 bases from V and 1 base from J, with 20 bases in between. The CDR3 extends over 17 amino acids. The CDR3 DNA reads as TGTGCCAGCTCAACCTTCCAGGGGCGGTCTTTCCAAGAGACCCAGTACTTC. Translation gives CASSTFQGRSFQETQYF. The variable domain in full, completed from reference TRBV18 and TRBJ2-5, reads NAGVMQNPRHLVRRRGQEARLRCSPMKGHSHVYWYRQLPEEGLKFMVYLQKENIIDESGMPKERFSAEFPKEGPSILRIQQVVRGDSAAYFCASSTFQGRSFQETQYFGPGTRLLVL.

The chain has TRBV2 and TRBJ2-3; 9 bases fit TRBD2. Germline CDR1 is SNHLY and CDR2 is FYNNEI. V was pared by 7 bases and J by 0 bases, with 8 bases of the junction left unmatched. The CDR3 contains 16 residues. In DNA form, the CDR3 reads TGTGCCAGCAAAGAGGGCGGGAGGGCTAGCACAGATACGCAGTATTTT. Translation: CASKEGGRASTDTQYF.

The chain couples TRBV5-4 to TRBJ2-2, with D tentatively TRBD2 (7 bases). Deletions cut 0 bases from V and 7 bases from J, with 16 bases between. There are 16 residues in the CDR3. Looked up from germline, CDR1 is SGHNT and CDR2 is YYREEE (reference sequence). The CDR3 DNA reads TGTGCCAGCAGCTTGGAAGTCGGGGGGCATGGCGGGGAGCTGTTTTTT. This encodes CASSLEVGGHGGELFF.

About this clone itself: Other DNA sequences in this sample translate to the same CDR3. The CDR3 loop reads CASSPRQGTYEQYV. CDR3 sequence (DNA): TGTGCCAGCTCACCTCGACAGGGAACCTACGAGCAGTACGTC. The chain couples TRBV18 to TRBJ2-7, with TRBD1 matching over 7 bases. There are 14 residues in the CDR3. V dropped 3 bases and J dropped 2; count of bases not matched to a gene: 4. In germline, CDR1 is KGHSH, CDR2 LQKENI.

This clone was seen only a few times. This rearrangement joins TRBV7-6 to TRBJ2-3; D not certain. The V end was cut by 1 base, the J end by 1 base, with 9 bases between. CDR3 length: 15 residues. CDR1 is SGHVS, CDR2 FNYEAQ, per germline. The CDR3 DNA follows: TGTGCCAGCAGCTTAGGGGCATGGGGCACAGATACGCAGTATTTT. Translation: CASSLGAWGTDTQYF.

The V gene is TRBV3-1 (or the pseudogene TRBV3-2), the J gene TRBJ2-2; TRBD1 aligns across 7 bases. CDR1 is LGHDT, CDR2 YNNKEL, per germline (reference sequence). Losses at the gene ends were 5 bases for V and 3 bases for J; bases not matched to a gene: 6. CDR3 length equals 15 residues. The CDR3 DNA follows: TGTGCCAGCAGCTCGGGACAGATACACACCGGGGAGCTGTTTTTT. Protein: CASSSGQIHTGELFF.

The chain combines TRBV6-2 or TRBV6-3 with TRBJ1-5; D gene ambiguous. The CDR3 runs 15 residues. Trimming cost V 0 bases and J 4 bases, with 10 bases left between them. Per the germline V gene, CDR1 is MNHEY and CDR2 is SVGEGT. CDR3 sequence (DNA): TGTGCCAGCAGTTACTCGAGCGTAGGTAATCAGCCCCAGCATTTT. This encodes CASSYSSVGNQPQHF.